The 19 T cell receptor beta chains below come from one sample, sequenced in a study of T cell responses to AZD1222 COVID-19 vaccine (dated by TCRdb to 2020 to 2023). Libraries were constructed by the immunoSEQ multiplex PCR assay. TCRdb carries this immuneACCESS record with in-frame sequences only. Its versions omit some clonotypes, under half of them owing to an unresolved V gene in the studies checked, with the rest unexplained. This sample gives around 78,000 clones in total; roughly 90% of them show up just once. About 1.3% of the sample is held by the ten biggest clonotypes. Per the publication, the time point label means: about 28 days (+/-7) after the second vaccine dose. The sample in question was peripheral blood, obtained 28 days after the second AZD1222 dose. These TCRs come from an adult who received the AZD1222 COVID-19 vaccine.

This clone was counted once. V and J are TRBV6-5 and TRBJ2-7, with D possibly TRBD1 on 6 matching bases. The germline V and J ends were trimmed by 10 bases and 7 bases, with 23 bases remaining between them. The germline CDR1 and CDR2 sequences are MNHEY and SVGAGI. The CDR3 is made up of 14 amino acids. The CDR3 region is CATTDSIRPGEQYF. As DNA, the CDR3 is TGTGCCACCACGGACAGTATAAGACCGGGAGAGCAGTACTTC.

The chain employs TRBV7-8 and TRBJ1-1; D remains ambiguous. Per germline, CDR1 SGHVS and CDR2 FQNEAQ. The CDR3 sequence is 14 residues long. Trimming took 8 bases from V and 1 from J, leaving 14 bases between them. This chain's CDR3 is CASCRGPPNTEAFF. The CDR3 nucleotides read TGTGCCAGCTGCCGTGGACCGCCGAACACTGAAGCTTTCTTT.

The V gene is TRBV27, the J gene TRBJ1-4, with 8 bases identical to TRBD1. Trimming cost V 0 bases and J 8 bases; bases outside gene matches: 5. Per the germline V gene, CDR1 is MNHEY and CDR2 is SMNVEV (reference sequence). The CDR3 contains 15 residues. The CDR3 region has the DNA TGTGCCAGCAGTTTATCGCCAGGGGGCTGGGAAAAACTGTTTTTT. Protein product: CASSLSPGGWEKLFF.

The chain uses TRBV5-1 and TRBJ2-2; TRBD2 matches at 9 bases. Germline values: CDR1 SGHRS, CDR2 YFSETQ. This CDR3 is 17 amino acids long. With V trimmed by 3 bases and J by 0 bases, 6 bases remained unmatched. CDR3 loop: CASSWASGASNTGELFF. The CDR3 DNA reads as TGCGCCAGCAGCTGGGCTAGCGGGGCCTCGAACACCGGGGAGCTGTTTTTT. Full variable domain (remainder filled in from reference TRBV5-1 and TRBJ2-2): KAGVTQTPRYLIKTRGQQVTLSCSPISGHRSVSWYQQTPGQGLQFLFEYFSETQRNKGNFPGRFSGRQFSNSRSEMNVSTLELGDSALYLCASSWASGASNTGELFFGEGSRLTVL.

The V and J genes are TRBV5-1 and TRBJ2-5, with a possible D match to TRBD2 (7 bases). V was trimmed by 4 bases and J by 4 bases, leaving 14 bases between them. Germline V CDR1 and CDR2: SGHRS, YFSETQ. This CDR3 is 14 amino acids long. The CDR3 sequence: CASSPGGGGETQYF. The CDR3 DNA is TGCGCCAGCAGCCCCGGGGGAGGGGGAGAGACCCAGTACTTC.

The rearrangement uses TRBV6-5 and TRBJ2-4, with TRBD2 identical over 7 bases. This CDR3 spans 15 amino acids. The germline V gene encodes CDR1 MNHEY and CDR2 SVGAGI. V dropped 4 bases and J dropped 9; count of bases not matched to a gene: 12. The CDR3 protein is CASSSGASGGGIQYF. Written as DNA, the CDR3 is TGTGCCAGCAGTTCCGGAGCTAGCGGCGGGGGCATTCAGTACTTC.

The rearrangement uses TRBV3-1 (or the pseudogene TRBV3-2) and TRBJ1-5, with 8 bases fitting TRBD1. Per the germline V gene, CDR1 is LGHDT and CDR2 is YNNKEL (reference sequence). V was pared by 1 base and J by 6 bases, with 5 bases of the junction left unmatched. The CDR3 contains 15 residues. The CDR3 spells CASSQVSGGGQPQHF. CDR3 DNA: TGTGCCAGCAGCCAAGTTTCAGGGGGCGGTCAGCCCCAGCATTTT.

The chain couples TRBV3-1 (or the pseudogene TRBV3-2) to TRBJ2-3, with TRBD1 identical over 8 bases. CDR1 and CDR2 (germline): LGHDT, YNNKEL (reference sequence). Germline trimming cut 3 bases from V and 5 bases from J; bases unmatched to any gene: 4. The CDR3 length is 14 residues. The CDR3 reads CASSHRQGKDTQYF. The DNA for the CDR3 is TGTGCCAGCAGCCACAGACAGGGGAAAGATACGCAGTATTTT.

The chain carries TRBV7-3 and TRBJ2-2, with 9 bases lining up with TRBD1. J was trimmed by 5 bases and V by 0 bases; bases with no gene match: 7. Germline assignment: CDR1 SGHTA and CDR2 FQGTGA. This CDR3 has 17 residues. The CDR3 region has the DNA TGTGCCAGCAGCTTAACTTTCGGGACAGGGAGGACCGGGGAGCTGTTTTTT. Translated: CASSLTFGTGRTGELFF.

This clone was seen more than once but under ten times. The gene calls are TRBV20-1 and TRBJ1-2; no reliable D call. CDR1 and CDR2 (germline): DFQATT, SNEGSKA (reference sequence). The V gene lost 8 bases and the J gene lost 4 bases, with 8 bases spanning the gap. This CDR3 is built from 10 residues. The CDR3 loop is CSSIFYGYTF. Written as DNA, the CDR3 is TGCAGTTCCATCTTCTATGGCTACACCTTC.

The chain couples TRBV18 to TRBJ2-7; 8 bases agree with TRBD1. Trimming removed 4 bases from V and 5 bases from J; junction bases left unmatched: 7. Germline CDR1 reads KGHSH; CDR2 reads LQKENI. The CDR3 has 14 amino acids. The CDR3 protein is CASSHGQGNHEQYF. Here the CDR3 DNA reads TGTGCCAGCTCACACGGACAGGGCAACCACGAGCAGTACTTC.

This rearrangement joins TRBV10-3 to TRBJ1-2, with 8 nucleotides matching TRBD1. CDR1 is ENHRY, CDR2 SYGVKD, per germline. CDR3 length: 12 amino acids. With 11 bases clipped from V and 8 bases from J, the junction kept 10 bases outside the gene matches. DNA for the CDR3: TGTGCCTCGCGGGGACAGGATGGGGGCTACACCTTC. This encodes CASRGQDGGYTF.

The chain recombines TRBV5-1 with TRBJ1-1; tentative D call: TRBD1 (6 bases). V lost 2 bases, J lost 1 base, and 9 bases lay in between. Germline assignment: CDR1 SGHRS and CDR2 YFSETQ. This CDR3 has 14 residues. CDR3 sequence reads: CASSFGQRNTEAFF. CDR3 sequence (DNA): TGCGCCAGCAGCTTCGGACAGCGGAACACTGAAGCTTTCTTT.

The chain couples TRBV4-3 to TRBJ1-1, with 9 bases identical to TRBD1. J was trimmed by 11 bases and V by 5 bases; bases with no gene match: 12. Germline CDR1 is LGHNA and CDR2 is YSLEER. The CDR3 has 14 residues. The CDR3 DNA reads as TGCGCCAGCAGCGTAAGACCGGGACAGGGTCTGGCTTTCTTT. Its translation: CASSVRPGQGLAFF.

The V call is TRBV5-1, the J call TRBJ2-7; TRBD1 matches at 7 bases. Trimming at V came to 4 bases and at J to 13 bases, leaving 11 bases not matched to a gene. This CDR3 is built from 12 residues. CDR1 is SGHRS and CDR2 is YFSETQ in the germline V gene. The DNA of the CDR3 is TGCGCCAGCAGCCCGACGACAGGGTCCGAATACTTC. This sequence encodes CASSPTTGSEYF.

The chain is built from TRBV7-3 and TRBJ2-6; 9 nucleotides line up with TRBD1. CDR3 length equals 17 residues. V shed 5 bases and J 2 bases; nucleotides not matched to a gene: 7. CDR1 SGHTA and CDR2 FQGTGA come from the germline V gene. The CDR3: CASSPGQGSPGANVLTF. The CDR3 nucleotides are TGTGCCAGCAGCCCGGGACAGGGAAGTCCTGGGGCCAACGTCCTGACTTTC.

This CDR3 reads CASTPDRGHGYTF. The DNA of the CDR3 is TGTGCCAGCACCCCTGACAGGGGTCATGGCTACACCTTC. This chain connects TRBV27 to TRBJ1-2; 8 bases align to TRBD1. Germline CDR1 is MNHEY and CDR2 is SMNVEV (reference sequence). CDR3 length: 13 amino acids. With 7 bases clipped from V and 6 bases from J, the junction kept 7 bases outside the gene matches.

The chain links TRBV5-1 to TRBJ2-7; 12 bases match TRBD1. Germline V lookup: CDR1 SGHRS, CDR2 YFSETQ. The V gene end was trimmed by 4 bases and the J gene end by 3 bases; junction bases not matched to a gene: 8. The CDR3 totals 16 residues. The CDR3 region is CASSTPGQGAYYEQYF. The CDR3 region has the DNA TGCGCCAGCAGCACTCCGGGACAGGGGGCTTACTACGAGCAGTACTTC.

The chain carries TRBV6-5 and TRBJ2-1; 8 bases are a match to TRBD1. Per germline, CDR1 MNHEY and CDR2 SVGAGI. This CDR3 is 15 amino acids long. The V and J ends lost 5 bases and 4 bases, in that order; junction bases with no gene match: 7. CDR3 loop: CASSRGQGAYNEQFF. In DNA form, the CDR3 reads TGTGCCAGCAGTCGTGGACAGGGTGCGTACAATGAGCAGTTCTTC.